The clone carrying this T cell receptor (beta chain) appeared a few times. The target antigen is unknown. TCRdb recomputed calls from the 5' RACE reads with MiXCR, one row per CDR3 protein. The sample lists tens of thousands of distinct CDR3 sequences, approximately 4.5% occurring once. The data are from a study of neurological immune-mediated disorders. As for the study in general: There were some 35 multiple sclerosis patients. Of these, 31 had relapsing-remitting MS and 3 had secondary progressive MS.

Findings and limits, study-wide: The multiple sclerosis repertoire cluster had no association with any clinical or MRI feature. HTLV-1-associated myelopathy displayed the greatest TCR clonal expansion, and multiple sclerosis exhibited the smallest, lower than that of healthy controls. Phylogenetic grouping placed 18 of 34 multiple sclerosis patients' repertoires in one related-CDR3 cluster, a possible signature.

Germline V gene lookup returns CDR1 DFQATT and CDR2 SNEGSKA (reference sequence). Trimming took 3 bases from V and 1 from J, leaving 9 bases between them. The CDR3 runs to 14 residues. Sequencing was carried out using PBMCs. This TCR was recovered from a woman aged 55-70 years with multiple sclerosis. The chain couples TRBV20-1 to TRBJ2-2; tentative D call: TRBD1 (5 bases). The CDR3 region has the DNA TGCAGTGCTAGGGATACAGGGAACACCGGGGAGCTGTTTTTT. Encoded protein: CSARDTGNTGELFF.